Each of the 12 T cell receptor beta chains below was sequenced from the same sample in a study of Tregs in tolerant kidney transplant recipients. Sequencing used immunoSEQ multiplex PCR; TCRdb keeps in-frame clones, though not all of them. This sample carries roughly 120,000 clones, roughly 92% of them seen once, and the ten largest clones take approximately 0.59%. Sequencing was performed on CD4+ T cells from blood. These receptors came from a human donor in good health.

This chain joins TRBV4-1 and TRBJ2-6; D not resolved. The CDR3 has 18 residues. CDR1 and CDR2 from the germline V gene are MGHRA and YSYEKL. V lost 1 base and J lost 3, with 16 bases in between. The CDR3 spells CASSQVTTAPYGANVLTF. The CDR3 DNA is TGCGCCAGCAGCCAAGTAACGACGGCTCCCTATGGGGCCAACGTCCTGACTTTC.

The chain links TRBV4-2 to TRBJ2-1; 10 nucleotides agree with TRBD2. V dropped 2 bases and J dropped 2; count of bases not matched to a gene: 6. This CDR3 region has 17 residues. Per germline, CDR1 LGHNA and CDR2 YNFKEQ. CDR3 in DNA: TGTGCCAGCAGCCAACCCCTAGCGGGGGATACCTACAATGAGCAGTTCTTC. Translation gives CASSQPLAGDTYNEQFF.

This clone was found once. The rearrangement links TRBV5-8 to TRBJ2-1; TRBD1 is a possible D gene (6 bases). Germline CDR1 reads SGHTS; CDR2 reads YDEGEE. This CDR3 contains 15 residues. The ends were cut back, 1 base at V and 0 bases at J, with 8 bases in the middle. CDR3 sequence: CASSLRQASYNEQFF. The DNA of the CDR3 is TGTGCCAGCAGCTTGAGACAGGCCTCCTACAATGAGCAGTTCTTC.

This rearrangement joins TRBV18 to TRBJ2-1; D uncertain. CDR3 length equals 13 residues. V was cut by 4 bases and J by 7 bases, with 11 bases left in between. Germline-derived CDR1 and CDR2 are KGHSH and LQKENI. The DNA for the CDR3 is TGTGCCAGCTCACAATCCGGGTTGAATGAGCAGTTCTTC. Its protein is CASSQSGLNEQFF.

The J gene is TRBJ1-1, the V gene TRBV7-8; D is unresolved. The CDR3 spans 14 residues. Trimming stripped 5 bases from V and 1 base from J, with 11 bases between. Germline assignment: CDR1 SGHVS and CDR2 FQNEAQ. The DNA for the CDR3 is TGTGCCAGCAGCCCCCGTCTGGGGAACACTGAAGCTTTCTTT. Its translation is CASSPRLGNTEAFF.

This chain links TRBV19 with TRBJ2-1, with 8 bases lining up with TRBD2. The trim removed 6 bases at V and 0 bases at J, leaving 4 bases unmatched. The CDR3 spans 15 residues. The germline V gene encodes CDR1 LNHDA and CDR2 SQIVND (reference sequence). The CDR3 reads CASSGRALSYNEQFF. The CDR3 nucleotides read TGTGCCAGTAGCGGGAGGGCCCTCTCCTACAATGAGCAGTTCTTC. Full variable domain (remainder filled in from reference TRBV19 and TRBJ2-1): DGGITQSPKYLFRKEGQNVTLSCEQNLNHDAMYWYRQDPGQGLRLIYYSQIVNDFQKGDIAEGYSVSREKKESFPLTVTSAQKNPTAFYLCASSGRALSYNEQFFGPGTRLTVL.

The chain links TRBV11-2 to TRBJ2-7; TRBD1 matches at 7 bases. With 5 bases clipped from V and 2 bases from J, the junction kept 6 bases outside the gene matches. Germline V gene data show CDR1 as SGHAT and CDR2 as FQNNGV. This CDR3 comprises 14 residues. The CDR3 coding sequence is TGTGCCAGCAGCCCATTTACAGGGGCCTACGAGCAGTACTTC. Translated, it gives CASSPFTGAYEQYF.

V and J are TRBV19 and TRBJ2-4; 13 bases map to TRBD2. Trimming at V came to 4 bases and at J to 3 bases, leaving 18 bases not matched to a gene. CDR3 length: 21 residues. CDR1 is LNHDA, CDR2 SQIVND, per germline (reference sequence). The CDR3 loop is CASSSPRTSGSKPSGKNIQYF. The DNA of the CDR3 is TGTGCCAGTAGTAGCCCTAGGACTAGCGGGAGTAAGCCGTCGGGCAAAAACATTCAGTACTTC.

This chain uses TRBV21-1 with TRBJ1-1. TRBV21-1 is flagged as a pseudogene. This CDR3 is 12 amino acids long. The DNA of the CDR3 is TGTGCCAGCAGCAAAGGGGGCACTGAAGCTTTCTTT. Amino acids: CASSKGGTEAFF.

This rearrangement joins TRBV6-6 to TRBJ1-3; 8 bases agree with TRBD1. Germline V CDR1 and CDR2: MNHNY, SVGAGI (reference sequence). The CDR3 length is 16 residues. Trimming cost V 10 bases and J 4 bases; bases outside gene matches: 15. This CDR3 is CATGQGPGSSGNTIYF. CDR3 sequence (DNA): TGTGCCACAGGACAGGGCCCAGGTTCGTCCGGAAACACCATATATTTT.

V usage is TRBV29-1 and J usage is TRBJ2-5; 12 bases match TRBD2. The CDR3 length is 16 residues. J was trimmed by 4 bases and V by 0 bases; bases with no gene match: 6. Germline CDR1 reads SQVTM; CDR2 reads ANQGSEA. CDR3 nucleotides: TGCAGCGTTGAAGATTGGGCTAGCGGGGGGGCAGAGACCCAGTACTTC. Its translation: CSVEDWASGGAETQYF.

The CDR3 here is CASSVGRTGGQETQYF. CDR3 nucleotides: TGTGCCAGCAGCGTAGGGAGAACGGGGGGTCAAGAGACCCAGTACTTC. The gene calls are TRBV9 and TRBJ2-5, with 7 bases lining up with TRBD2. This CDR3 is 16 amino acids long. After removal of 0 bases from V and 2 bases from J, the junction contained 7 bases not matched to a gene. Germline V gives CDR1 SGDLS, CDR2 YYNGEE.